This T cell receptor beta chain derives from a study of control samples from healthy donors and cancer patients. TCRdb's table, derived via immunoSEQ multiplex PCR, lists solely in-frame clones and lacks some. Here the sample spans roughly 130,000 clones, 80% to 95% being singletons. This CDR3 has 12 residues. Trimming shortened V by 8 bases and J by 7 bases, and 14 bases separated the two germline ends. Germline V gene sequence: CDR1 MNHEY, CDR2 SVGAGI. This receptor was identified in a man aged 18 to 29 in good health. V usage is TRBV6-5 and J usage is TRBJ1-1; TRBD1 might be the D (6 bases). The material sequenced was blood. The CDR3 loop reads CASGPWTVEAFF. The CDR3 bases are TGTGCCAGCGGTCCCTGGACAGTTGAAGCTTTCTTT.